This T cell receptor (beta chain) was documented in a study of early stage breast cancer tumors. About the research overall: Among some 12 ER+/PR+/HER2- tumors, eight were ductal, four lobular. Each sample averaged around 9.5-fold read coverage. Whole-study findings and limits: Commonly generated sequences made up most enriched TCRB sequences shared between patients.

The V gene end was trimmed by 3 bases and the J gene end by 4 bases; junction bases not matched to a gene: 7. The CDR3 is 17 residues long. Germline V CDR1 and CDR2: SGDLS, YYNGEE. Assay used: immunoSEQ multiplex PCR; TCRdb lists only in-frame clones, some missing. The table has under 30,000 clones, 65% to 75% seen once; the top ten hold 33%. Regarding this clone: Its cognate antigen is unknown.

This chain uses TRBV9 with TRBJ2-5; 15 bases map to TRBD2. The clonotype comes from a person in their fifties with breast cancer. The source material was blood. Here the CDR3 DNA reads TGTGCCAGCAGCGACCCACCGGGACTAGCGGGAGGAGAGACCCAGTACTTC. Encoded protein: CASSDPPGLAGGETQYF.